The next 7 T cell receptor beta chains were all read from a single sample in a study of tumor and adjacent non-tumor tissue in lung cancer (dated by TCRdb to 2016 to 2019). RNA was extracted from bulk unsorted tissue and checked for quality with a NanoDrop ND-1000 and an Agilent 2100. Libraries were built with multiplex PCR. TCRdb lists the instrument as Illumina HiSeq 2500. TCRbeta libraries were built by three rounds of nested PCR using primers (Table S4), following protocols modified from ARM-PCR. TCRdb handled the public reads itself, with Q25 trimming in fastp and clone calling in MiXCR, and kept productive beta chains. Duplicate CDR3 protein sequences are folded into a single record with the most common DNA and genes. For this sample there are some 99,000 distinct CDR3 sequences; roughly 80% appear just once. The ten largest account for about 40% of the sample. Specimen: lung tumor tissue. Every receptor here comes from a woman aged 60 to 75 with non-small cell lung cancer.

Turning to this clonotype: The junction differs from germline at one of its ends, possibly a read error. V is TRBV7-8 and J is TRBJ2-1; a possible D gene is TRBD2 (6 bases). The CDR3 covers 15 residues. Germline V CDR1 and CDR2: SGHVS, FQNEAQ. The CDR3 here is CASSLGAGPFNKQFF. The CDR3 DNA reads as TGTGCCAGCAGCTTAGGGGCGGGGCCTTTCAATAAGCAGTTCTTC.

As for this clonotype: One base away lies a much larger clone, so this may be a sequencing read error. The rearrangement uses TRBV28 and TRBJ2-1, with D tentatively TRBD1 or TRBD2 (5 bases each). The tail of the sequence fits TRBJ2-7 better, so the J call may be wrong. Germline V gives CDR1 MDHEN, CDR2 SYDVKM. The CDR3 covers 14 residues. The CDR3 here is CASSPPLGPPEQYF. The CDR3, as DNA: TGTGCCAGCAGTCCCCCCCTGGGACCGCCTGAGCAGTACTTC.

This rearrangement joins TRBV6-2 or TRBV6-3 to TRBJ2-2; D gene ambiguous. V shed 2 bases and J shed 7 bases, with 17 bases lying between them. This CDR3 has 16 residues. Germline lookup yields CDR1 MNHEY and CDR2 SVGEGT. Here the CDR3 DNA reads TGTGCCAGCAGTTACCCCAGCGTGAGCAGCGACGGGGAGCTGTTTTTT. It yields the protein CASSYPSVSSDGELFF.

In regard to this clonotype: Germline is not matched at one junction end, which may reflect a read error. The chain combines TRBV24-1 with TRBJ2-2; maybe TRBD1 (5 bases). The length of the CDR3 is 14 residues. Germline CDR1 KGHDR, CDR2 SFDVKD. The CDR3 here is CGTSVGQNSGELFF. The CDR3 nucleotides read TGTGGTACCAGTGTTGGACAAAACAGCGGGGAGCTGTTTTTT.

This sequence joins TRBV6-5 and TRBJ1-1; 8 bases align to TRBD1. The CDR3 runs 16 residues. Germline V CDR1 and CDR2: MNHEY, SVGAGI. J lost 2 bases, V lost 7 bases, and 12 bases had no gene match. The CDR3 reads CASNQMDRAFNTEAFF. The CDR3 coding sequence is TGTGCCAGCAACCAAATGGACAGGGCTTTCAACACTGAAGCTTTCTTT.

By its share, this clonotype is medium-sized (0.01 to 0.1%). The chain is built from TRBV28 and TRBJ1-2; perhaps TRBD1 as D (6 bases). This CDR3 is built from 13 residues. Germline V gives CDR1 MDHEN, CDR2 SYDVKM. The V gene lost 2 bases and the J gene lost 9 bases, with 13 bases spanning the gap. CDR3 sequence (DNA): TGTGCCAGCAGTTTAGGAAACAGGGACAGCTACACCTTC. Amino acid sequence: CASSLGNRDSYTF.

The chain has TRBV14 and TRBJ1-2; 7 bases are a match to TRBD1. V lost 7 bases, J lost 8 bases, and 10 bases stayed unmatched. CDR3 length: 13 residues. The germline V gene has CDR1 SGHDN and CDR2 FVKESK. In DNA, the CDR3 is TGTGCCAGCAACACCGAGACAGGGAACGGCTACACCTTC. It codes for CASNTETGNGYTF.